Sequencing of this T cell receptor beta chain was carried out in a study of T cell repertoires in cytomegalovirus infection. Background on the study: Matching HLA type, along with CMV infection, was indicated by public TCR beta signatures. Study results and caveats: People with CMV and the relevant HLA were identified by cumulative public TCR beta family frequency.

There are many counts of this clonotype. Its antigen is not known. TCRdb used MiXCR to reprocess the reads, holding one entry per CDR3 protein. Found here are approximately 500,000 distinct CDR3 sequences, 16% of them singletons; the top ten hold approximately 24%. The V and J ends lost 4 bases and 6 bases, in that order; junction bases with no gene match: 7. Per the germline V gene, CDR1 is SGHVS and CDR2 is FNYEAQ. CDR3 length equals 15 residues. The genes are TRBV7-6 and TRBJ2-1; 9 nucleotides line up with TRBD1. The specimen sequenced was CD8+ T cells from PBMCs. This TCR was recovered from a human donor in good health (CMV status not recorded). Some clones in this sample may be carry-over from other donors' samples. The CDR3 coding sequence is TGTGCCAGCAGCTATCGACAGGGGGGTTTCAATGAGCAGTTCTTC. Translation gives CASSYRQGGFNEQFF.